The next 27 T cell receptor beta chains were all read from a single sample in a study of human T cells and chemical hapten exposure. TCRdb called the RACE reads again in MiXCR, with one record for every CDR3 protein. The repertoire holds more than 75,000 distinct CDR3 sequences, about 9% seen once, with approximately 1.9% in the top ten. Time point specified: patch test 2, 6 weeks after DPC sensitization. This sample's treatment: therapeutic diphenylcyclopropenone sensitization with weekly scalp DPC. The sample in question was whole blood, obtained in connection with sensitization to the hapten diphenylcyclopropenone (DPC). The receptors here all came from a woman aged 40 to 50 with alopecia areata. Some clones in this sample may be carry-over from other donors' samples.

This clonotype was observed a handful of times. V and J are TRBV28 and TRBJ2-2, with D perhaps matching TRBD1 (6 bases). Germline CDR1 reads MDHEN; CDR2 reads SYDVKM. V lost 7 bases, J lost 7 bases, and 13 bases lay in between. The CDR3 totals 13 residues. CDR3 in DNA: TGTGCCAGCATTACAGGGAGCTACGGGGAGCTGTTTTTT. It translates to CASITGSYGELFF.

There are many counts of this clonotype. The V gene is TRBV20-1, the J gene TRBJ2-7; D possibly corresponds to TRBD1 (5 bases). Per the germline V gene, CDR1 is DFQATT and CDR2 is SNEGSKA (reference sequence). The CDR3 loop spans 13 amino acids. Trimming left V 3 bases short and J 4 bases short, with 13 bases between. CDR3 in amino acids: CSASTDTRYEQYF. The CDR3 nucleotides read TGCAGTGCTAGTACGGACACCCGGTACGAGCAGTACTTC.

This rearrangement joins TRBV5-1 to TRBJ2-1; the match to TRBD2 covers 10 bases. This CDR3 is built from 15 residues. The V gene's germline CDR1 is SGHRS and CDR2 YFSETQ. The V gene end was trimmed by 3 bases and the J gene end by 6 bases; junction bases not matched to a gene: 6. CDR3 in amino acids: CASSYSGRQGNEQFF. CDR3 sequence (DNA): TGCGCCAGCAGCTATAGCGGGAGGCAGGGCAATGAGCAGTTCTTC.

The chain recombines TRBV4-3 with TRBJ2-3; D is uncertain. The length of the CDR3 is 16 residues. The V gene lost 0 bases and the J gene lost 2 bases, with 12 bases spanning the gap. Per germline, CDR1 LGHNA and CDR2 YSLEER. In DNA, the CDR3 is TGCGCCAGCAGCCAAGATAGGCAAAAGGCCACAGATACGCAGTATTTT. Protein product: CASSQDRQKATDTQYF.

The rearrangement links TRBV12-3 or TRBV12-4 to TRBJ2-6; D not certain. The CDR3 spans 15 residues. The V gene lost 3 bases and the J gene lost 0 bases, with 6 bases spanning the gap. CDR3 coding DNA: TGTGCCAGCAGTTTTCGGGTCTCTGGGGCCAACGTCCTGACTTTC. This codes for CASSFRVSGANVLTF.

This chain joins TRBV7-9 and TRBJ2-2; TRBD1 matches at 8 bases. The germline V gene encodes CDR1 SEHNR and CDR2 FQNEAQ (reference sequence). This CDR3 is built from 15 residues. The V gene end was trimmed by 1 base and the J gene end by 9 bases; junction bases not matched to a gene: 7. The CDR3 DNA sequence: TGTGCCAGCAGCTTAGTTGCGCAGGGGGCCTGGGAGCTGTTTTTT. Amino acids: CASSLVAQGAWELFF.

CDR3 loop: CASSRYPTSGTSYEQYF. The CDR3 DNA follows: TGTGCCAGCAGCCGATATCCGACTAGCGGAACGTCCTACGAGCAGTACTTC. This chain connects TRBV7-2 to TRBJ2-7; 9 bases agree with TRBD2. V gave up 5 bases and J gave up 1 base; unmatched junction bases: 12. There are 17 residues in the CDR3. The V gene's germline CDR1 is SGHTA and CDR2 FQGNSA. Drawing the rest from reference TRBV7-2 and TRBJ2-7, the complete variable domain is GAGVSQSPSNKVTEKGKDVELRCDPISGHTALYWYRQSLGQGLEFLIYFQGNSAPDKSGLPSDRFSAERTGGSVSTLTIQRTQQEDSAVYLCASSRYPTSGTSYEQYFGPGTRLTVT.

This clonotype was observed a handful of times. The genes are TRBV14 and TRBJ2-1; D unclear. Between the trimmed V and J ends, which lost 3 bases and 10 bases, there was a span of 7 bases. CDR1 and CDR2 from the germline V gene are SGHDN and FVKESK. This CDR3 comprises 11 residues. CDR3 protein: CASSHVGEQFF. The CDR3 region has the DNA TGTGCCAGCAGCCATGTCGGGGAGCAGTTCTTC.

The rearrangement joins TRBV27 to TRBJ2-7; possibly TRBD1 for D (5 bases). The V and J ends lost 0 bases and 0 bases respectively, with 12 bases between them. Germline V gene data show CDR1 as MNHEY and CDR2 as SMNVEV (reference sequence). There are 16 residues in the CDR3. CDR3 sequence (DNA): TGTGCCAGCAGTTTATCAGGGGTCCCCCTCTCCTACGAGCAGTACTTC. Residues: CASSLSGVPLSYEQYF.

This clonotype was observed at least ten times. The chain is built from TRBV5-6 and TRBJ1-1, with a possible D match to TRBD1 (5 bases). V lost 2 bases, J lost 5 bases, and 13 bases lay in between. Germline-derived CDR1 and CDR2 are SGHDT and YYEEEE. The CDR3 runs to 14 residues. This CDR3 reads CASSLEGIRTEAFF. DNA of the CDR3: TGTGCCAGCAGCTTAGAGGGGATACGAACTGAAGCTTTCTTT.

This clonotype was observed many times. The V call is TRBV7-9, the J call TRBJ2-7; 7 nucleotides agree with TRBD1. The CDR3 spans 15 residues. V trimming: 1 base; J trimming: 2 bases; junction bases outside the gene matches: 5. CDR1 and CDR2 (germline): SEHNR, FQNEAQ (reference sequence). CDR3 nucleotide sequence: TGTGCCAGCAGCTTAGGTTGGGACAGCCCCTACGAGCAGTACTTC. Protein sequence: CASSLGWDSPYEQYF.

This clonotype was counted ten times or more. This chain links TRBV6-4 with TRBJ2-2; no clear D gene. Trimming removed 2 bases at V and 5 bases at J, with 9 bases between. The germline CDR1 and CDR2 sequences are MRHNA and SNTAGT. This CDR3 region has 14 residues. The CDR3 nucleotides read TGTGCCAGCAGTGACCCTGGAATGACCGGGGAGCTGTTTTTT. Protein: CASSDPGMTGELFF.

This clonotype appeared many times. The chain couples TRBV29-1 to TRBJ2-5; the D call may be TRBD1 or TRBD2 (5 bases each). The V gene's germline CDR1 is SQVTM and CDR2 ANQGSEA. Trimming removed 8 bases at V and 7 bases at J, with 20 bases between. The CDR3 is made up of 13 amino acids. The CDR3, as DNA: TGCAGCATTAAAGAGTCCGGGACCGGGACCCAGTACTTC. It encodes CSIKESGTGTQYF. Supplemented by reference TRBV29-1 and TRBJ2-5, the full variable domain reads SAVISQKPSRDICQRGTSLTIQCQVDSQVTMMFWYRQQPGQSLTLIATANQGSEATYESGFVIDKFPISRPNLTFSTLTVSNMSPEDSSIYLCSIKESGTGTQYFGPGTRLLVL.

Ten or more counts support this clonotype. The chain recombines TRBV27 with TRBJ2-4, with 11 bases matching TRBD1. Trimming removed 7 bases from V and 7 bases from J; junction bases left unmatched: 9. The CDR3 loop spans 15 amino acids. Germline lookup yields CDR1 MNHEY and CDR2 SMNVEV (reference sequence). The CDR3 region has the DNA TGTGCCAGCACTACCTGGGACAGGGGGGGCAACATTCAGTACTTC. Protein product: CASTTWDRGGNIQYF.

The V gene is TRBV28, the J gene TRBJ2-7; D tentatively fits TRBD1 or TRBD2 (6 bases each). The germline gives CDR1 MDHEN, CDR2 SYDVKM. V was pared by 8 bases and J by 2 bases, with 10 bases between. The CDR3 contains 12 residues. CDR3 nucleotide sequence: TGTGCCAGCGGAAGGGGGGCCTACGAGCAGTACTTC. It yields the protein CASGRGAYEQYF.

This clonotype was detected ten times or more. The CDR3: CASSFHINTEAFF. The CDR3 DNA is TGTGCCAGCAGCTTCCACATCAACACTGAAGCTTTCTTT. The chain has TRBV7-8 and TRBJ1-1, with D hard to call. Trimming shortened V by 3 bases and J by 2 bases, and 7 bases separated the two germline ends. This CDR3 spans 13 amino acids. Per germline, CDR1 SGHVS and CDR2 FQNEAQ.

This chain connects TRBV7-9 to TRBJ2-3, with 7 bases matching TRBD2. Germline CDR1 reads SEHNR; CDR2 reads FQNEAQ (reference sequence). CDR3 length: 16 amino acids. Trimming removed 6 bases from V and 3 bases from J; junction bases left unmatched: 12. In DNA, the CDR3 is TGTGCCAGCAGACACCCAGCGGGGAGGGTGACAGATACGCAGTATTTT. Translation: CASRHPAGRVTDTQYF.

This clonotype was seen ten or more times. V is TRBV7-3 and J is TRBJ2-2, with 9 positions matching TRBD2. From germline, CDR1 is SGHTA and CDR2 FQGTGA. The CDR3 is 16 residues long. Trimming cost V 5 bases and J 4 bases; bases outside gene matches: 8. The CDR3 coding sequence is TGTGCCAGCAGCCGCGGGGTAGCGGGAGTCACCGGGGAGCTGTTTTTT. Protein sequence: CASSRGVAGVTGELFF.

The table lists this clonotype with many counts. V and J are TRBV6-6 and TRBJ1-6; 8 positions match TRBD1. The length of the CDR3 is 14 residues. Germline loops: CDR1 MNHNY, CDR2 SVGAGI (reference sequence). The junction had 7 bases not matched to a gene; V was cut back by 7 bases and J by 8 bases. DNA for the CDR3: TGTGCCAGCACCCACGGACAGGGAGATTCACCCCTCCACTTT. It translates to CASTHGQGDSPLHF.

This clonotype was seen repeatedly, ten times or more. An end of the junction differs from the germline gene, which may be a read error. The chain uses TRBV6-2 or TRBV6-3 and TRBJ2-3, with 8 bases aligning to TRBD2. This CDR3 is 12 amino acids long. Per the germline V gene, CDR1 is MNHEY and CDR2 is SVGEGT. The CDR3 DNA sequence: TGTGCCAGCAGTTACTCTAGCGGGATTATCCGATTT. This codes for CASSYSSGIIRF.

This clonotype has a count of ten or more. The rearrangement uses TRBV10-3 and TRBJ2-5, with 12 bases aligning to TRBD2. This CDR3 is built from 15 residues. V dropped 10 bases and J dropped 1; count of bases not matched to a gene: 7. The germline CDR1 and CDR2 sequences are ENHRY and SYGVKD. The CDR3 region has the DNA TGTGCCACCCATGGACTAGCGGGACCCCAAGAGACCCAGTACTTC. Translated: CATHGLAGPQETQYF.

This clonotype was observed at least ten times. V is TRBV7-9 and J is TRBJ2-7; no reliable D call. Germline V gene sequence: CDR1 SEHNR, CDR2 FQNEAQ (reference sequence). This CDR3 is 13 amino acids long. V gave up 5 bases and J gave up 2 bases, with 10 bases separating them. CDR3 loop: CASSLRGTYEQYF. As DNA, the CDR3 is TGTGCCAGCAGCCTCCGAGGAACCTACGAGCAGTACTTC.

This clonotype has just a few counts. The CDR3 spells CASSSSTTNYGYTF. The CDR3 DNA sequence: TGTGCCAGCAGTTCCAGCACGACTAACTATGGCTACACCTTC. This chain uses TRBV6-5 with TRBJ1-2; D not certain. Germline CDR1 is MNHEY and CDR2 is SVGAGI. The CDR3 consists of 14 residues. The V gene lost 4 bases and the J gene lost 0 bases, with 9 bases spanning the gap.

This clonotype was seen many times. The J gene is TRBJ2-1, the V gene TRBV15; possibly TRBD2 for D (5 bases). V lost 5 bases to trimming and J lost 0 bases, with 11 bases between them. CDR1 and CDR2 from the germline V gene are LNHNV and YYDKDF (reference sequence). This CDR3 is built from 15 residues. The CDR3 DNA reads TGTGCCACCAGCCCGGAGCGGAGCTCCTACAATGAGCAGTTCTTC. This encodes CATSPERSSYNEQFF.

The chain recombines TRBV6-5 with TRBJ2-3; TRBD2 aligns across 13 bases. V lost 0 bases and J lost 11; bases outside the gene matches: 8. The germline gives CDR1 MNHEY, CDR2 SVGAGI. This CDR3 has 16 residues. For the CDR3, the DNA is TGTGCCAGCAGTTACTCTGAACTAGCGGGAGGGAGTGGGCAGTATTTT. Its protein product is CASSYSELAGGSGQYF.

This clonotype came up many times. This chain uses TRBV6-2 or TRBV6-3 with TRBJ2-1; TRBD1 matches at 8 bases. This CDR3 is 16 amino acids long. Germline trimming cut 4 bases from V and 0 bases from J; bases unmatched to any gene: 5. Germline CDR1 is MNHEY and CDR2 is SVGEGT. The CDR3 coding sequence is TGTGCCAGCAGTTCCGGGACAGGAAGCTCCTACAATGAGCAGTTCTTC. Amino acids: CASSSGTGSSYNEQFF.

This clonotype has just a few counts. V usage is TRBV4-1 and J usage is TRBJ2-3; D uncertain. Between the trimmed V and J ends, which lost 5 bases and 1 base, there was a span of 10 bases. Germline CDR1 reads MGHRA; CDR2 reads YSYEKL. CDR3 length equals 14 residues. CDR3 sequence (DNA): TGCGCCAGCAGCGCTACCTGGGGCACAGATACGCAGTATTTT. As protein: CASSATWGTDTQYF.